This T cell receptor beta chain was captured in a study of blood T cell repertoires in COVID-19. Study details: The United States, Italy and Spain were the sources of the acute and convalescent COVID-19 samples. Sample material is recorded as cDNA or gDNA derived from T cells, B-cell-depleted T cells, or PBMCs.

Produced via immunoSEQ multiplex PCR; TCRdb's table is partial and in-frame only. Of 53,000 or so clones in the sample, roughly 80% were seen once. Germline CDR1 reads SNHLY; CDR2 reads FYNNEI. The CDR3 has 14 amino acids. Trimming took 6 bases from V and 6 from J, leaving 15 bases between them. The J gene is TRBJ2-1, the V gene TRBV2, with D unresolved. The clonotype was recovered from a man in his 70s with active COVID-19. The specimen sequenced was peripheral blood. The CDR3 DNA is TGTGCCAGCAGCGAGGCTAGTAGATTCAATGAGCAGTTCTTC. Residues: CASSEASRFNEQFF. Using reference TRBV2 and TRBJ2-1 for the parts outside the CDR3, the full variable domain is EPEVTQTPSHQVTQMGQEVILRCVPISNHLYFYWYRQILGQKVEFLVSFYNNEISEKSEIFDDQFSVERPDGSNFTLKIRSTKLEDSAMYFCASSEASRFNEQFFGPGTRLTVL.